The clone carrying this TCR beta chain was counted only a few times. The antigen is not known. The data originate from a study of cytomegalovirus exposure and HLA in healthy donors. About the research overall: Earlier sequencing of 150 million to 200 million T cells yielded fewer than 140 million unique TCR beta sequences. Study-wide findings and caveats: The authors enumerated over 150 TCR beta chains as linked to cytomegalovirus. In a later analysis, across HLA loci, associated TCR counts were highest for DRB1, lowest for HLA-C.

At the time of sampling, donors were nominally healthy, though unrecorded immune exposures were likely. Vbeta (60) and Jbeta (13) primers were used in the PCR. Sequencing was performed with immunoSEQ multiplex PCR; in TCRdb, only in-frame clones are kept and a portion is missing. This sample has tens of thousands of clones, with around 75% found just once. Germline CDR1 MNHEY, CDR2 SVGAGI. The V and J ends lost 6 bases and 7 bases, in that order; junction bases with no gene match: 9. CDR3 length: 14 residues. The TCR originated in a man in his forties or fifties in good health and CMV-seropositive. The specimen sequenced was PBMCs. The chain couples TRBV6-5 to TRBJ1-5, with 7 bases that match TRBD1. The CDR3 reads CASSLQQGHQPQHF. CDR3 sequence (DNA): TGTGCCAGCAGCCTCCAACAGGGGCACCAGCCCCAGCATTTT.